This is a list of T cell receptor beta chains from one sample in a study of cytomegalovirus exposure and HLA in healthy donors. TCRdb's table, derived via immunoSEQ multiplex PCR, lists solely in-frame clones and lacks some. The table records 110,000 to 150,000 clones, 55% to 80% of them present only once. Sequencing used PBMCs. All receptors derive from a human donor in good health. The CDR3 runs from the conserved cysteine through the conserved F or W. The D gene is left open where the match is weak. Some rows mark clone size as missing; the rest say once, few, many or name a class of expanded clone.

V: TRBV10-3
D: TRBD1
J: TRBJ1-1
size: -
DNA: TGTGCCATCAGAAACAGGGGCGATGAAGCTTTCTTT
CDR3: CAIRNRGDEAFF

V: TRBV10-3
D: TRBD1
J: TRBJ1-1
size: once
DNA: TGTGCCATCAGTGCCCAGGGGGACACTGAAGCTTTCTTT
CDR3: CAISAQGDTEAFF

V: TRBV2
D: TRBD2
J: TRBJ2-7
size: -
DNA: TGTGCCAGCAGGGATAGCGGGGGGGCGTCCTACGAGCAGTACTTC
CDR3: CASRDSGGASYEQYF

V: TRBV6-1
D: TRBD1
J: TRBJ2-6
size: few
DNA: TGTGCCAGCAGTGGACAGGGGATATCTGGGGCCAACGTCCTGACTTTC
CDR3: CASSGQGISGANVLTF

V: TRBV10-2
D: TRBD1
J: TRBJ2-7
size: once
DNA: TGCGCCAGCAGCGATCTTAAAGGGGGCAACGAGTACGAGCAGTACTTC
CDR3: CASSDLKGGNEYEQYF

V: TRBV27
D: -
J: TRBJ1-2
size: -
DNA: TGTGCCAGCAGTTCTTCTGGGCAAGTTGGCTACACCTTC
CDR3: CASSSSGQVGYTF

V: TRBV12-5
D: -
J: TRBJ2-2
size: few
DNA: TGTGCTAGTGGTTTGGCCTCTCGGGAGCGTACCGGGGAGCTGTTTTTT
CDR3: CASGLASRERTGELFF

V: TRBV5-4
D: TRBD2
J: TRBJ2-3
size: -
DNA: TGTGCCAGCAGCGTCATCGGGGGTAGCGGGAGTGCAGATACGCAGTATTTT
CDR3: CASSVIGGSGSADTQYF

V: TRBV28
D: -
J: TRBJ1-6
size: -
DNA: TGTGCCAGCAGTTTGGGTCAGGGCTATAATTCACCCCTCCACTTT
CDR3: CASSLGQGYNSPLHF

V: TRBV29-1
D: -
J: TRBJ1-2
size: -
DNA: TGCAGCGTTGACCGCGGCGTTAACTATGGCTACACCTTC
CDR3: CSVDRGVNYGYTF

V: TRBV11-2
D: TRBD1
J: TRBJ2-5
size: -
DNA: TGTGCCAGCAGCATCCCGGGACAGGAAGAGACCCAGTACTTC
CDR3: CASSIPGQEETQYF

V: TRBV28
D: -
J: TRBJ1-2
size: -
DNA: TGTGCCAGCAGTTTACTGGGGGGTTGGGGCTACACCTTC
CDR3: CASSLLGGWGYTF

V: TRBV4-1
D: -
J: TRBJ1-3
size: -
DNA: TGCGCCAGCAGTCACGCCCAGGGTCCCTCTGGAAACACCATATATTTT
CDR3: CASSHAQGPSGNTIYF

V: TRBV5-6
D: -
J: TRBJ2-3
size: -
DNA: TGTGCCAGCAGCTTGTCCGGGGGGCTCGGGACAGATACGCAGTATTTT
CDR3: CASSLSGGLGTDTQYF

V: TRBV9
D: -
J: TRBJ1-4
size: -
DNA: TGTGCCAGCAGCGTAGGCGGGGGGCAAGCTGAAAAACTGTTTTTT
CDR3: CASSVGGGQAEKLFF

V: TRBV10-1
D: TRBD1
J: TRBJ2-7
size: -
DNA: TGCGCCAGCGCGGCGGACAGGGCTTACGAGCAGTACTTC
CDR3: CASAADRAYEQYF

V: TRBV2
D: TRBD1
J: TRBJ2-5
size: -
DNA: TGTGCCAGCAGCATGGGACAGGTCCAAGAGACCCAGTACTTC
CDR3: CASSMGQVQETQYF